This T cell receptor (beta chain) originates from a study of molecular identifiers for immune sequencing clone quantification. This clonotype was found many times. One entry per CDR3 protein, called by TCRdb with MiXCR from the PCR reads. The sample lists about 35,000 distinct CDR3 sequences; 19% were seen once. Sequencing was done on a sample of naive CD8+ T cells from blood, with Jurkat cell RNA spiked in. Subset here: FACS-sorted CD8+CD4-CCR7+CD45RA+ naive T cells. This clonotype was sampled from a human donor in good health. Some libraries in this study had Jurkat cell RNA spiked in.

CDR3 bases: TGTGCCAGCAGGACTCCGGGACAGAACACCGGGGAGCTGTTTTTT. This encodes CASRTPGQNTGELFF. J is TRBJ2-2 and V is TRBV7-6, with TRBD1 as a possible D gene (6 bases). The V gene's germline CDR1 is SGHVS and CDR2 FNYEAQ. CDR3 size: 15 residues. V was clipped by 6 bases and J by 1 base, with 12 bases between them.